These 28 T cell receptor beta chains share one sample of origin, sequenced in a study of blood T cell repertoires in COVID-19. Repertoires were generated with immunoSEQ multiplex PCR, while TCRdb's copy carries only in-frame clones and drops some. The table lists approximately 180,000 clones, 88% of them singletons. Sequencing was carried out using peripheral blood. The receptor source for this set is a man in his forties with active or convalescent COVID-19.

The chain carries TRBV7-2 and TRBJ1-4; D is unresolved. Germline V gene lookup returns CDR1 SGHTA and CDR2 FQGNSA. The V end was cut by 5 bases, the J end by 0 bases, with 10 bases between. The CDR3 covers 15 residues. The CDR3 nucleotides read TGTGCCAGCAGCCTCCGACTTGCAACTAATGAAAAACTGTTTTTT. Translating it yields CASSLRLATNEKLFF.

The V and J genes are TRBV6-4 and TRBJ2-1, with 7 bases lining up with TRBD2. CDR1 MRHNA and CDR2 SNTAGT come from the germline V gene. V was pared by 1 base and J by 3 bases, with 3 bases of the junction left unmatched. This CDR3 has 15 amino acids. Written as DNA, the CDR3 is TGTGCCAGCAGTGACTGGTCTAGCGGCTACAATGAGCAGTTCTTC. Translation: CASSDWSSGYNEQFF.

The V call is TRBV24-1, the J call TRBJ2-1; 10 bases fit TRBD2. Unmatched junction bases numbered 2, after V lost 4 bases and J lost 3 bases. The length of the CDR3 is 15 residues. Germline CDR1 KGHDR, CDR2 SFDVKD. This chain's CDR3 is CATSEGLASYNEQFF. The CDR3 region has the DNA TGTGCCACCAGTGAGGGACTAGCGAGCTACAATGAGCAGTTCTTC.

This chain connects TRBV7-2 to TRBJ1-1; D remains unclear. The CDR3 contains 14 residues. Trimming removed 1 base at V and 3 bases at J, with 9 bases between. The germline CDR1 and CDR2 sequences are SGHTA and FQGNSA. Here the CDR3 reads CASSLDGGYTEAFF. The CDR3 bases are TGTGCCAGCAGCTTAGATGGCGGATACACTGAAGCTTTCTTT.

The CDR3 sequence: CASSVNRDREMFF. The CDR3 nucleotides are TGCGCCAGCAGCGTGAACCGGGACAGGGAAATGTTTTTT. The chain uses TRBV5-1 and TRBJ1-4, with TRBD1 matching over 9 bases. Germline V gene data show CDR1 as SGHRS and CDR2 as YFSETQ. The CDR3 is 13 residues long. The junction had 10 bases not matched to a gene; V was cut back by 4 bases and J by 15 bases.

In DNA, the CDR3 is TGTGCCAGCAGCCGCAGGTCAGGGGGCCGCGGCTACACCTTC. Amino acids: CASSRRSGGRGYTF. V gene TRBV28 combines with J gene TRBJ1-2; 8 bases line up with TRBD1. The V gene end was trimmed by 6 bases and the J gene end by 8 bases; junction bases not matched to a gene: 11. CDR3 length: 14 amino acids. Germline V gene sequence: CDR1 MDHEN, CDR2 SYDVKM.

This chain joins TRBV30 and TRBJ1-1, with a weak D call TRBD1 (5 bases). CDR3 length equals 10 residues. The germline V and J ends were trimmed by 4 bases and 11 bases, with 11 bases remaining between them. CDR1 GTSNPN and CDR2 SVGIG come from the germline V gene (reference sequence). CDR3 coding DNA: TGTGCCTGGATCAGGGATAAGGCTTTCTTT. Its translation: CAWIRDKAFF. Supplemented by reference TRBV30 and TRBJ1-1, the full variable domain reads SQTIHQWPATLVQPVGSPLSLECTVEGTSNPNLYWYRQAAGRGLQLLFYSVGIGQISSEVPQNLSASRPQDRQFILSSKKLLLSDSGFYLCAWIRDKAFFGQGTRLTVV.

This clone was recorded only once. V and J are TRBV24-1 and TRBJ2-1; 12 nucleotides line up with TRBD2. CDR3 length: 16 residues. With V trimmed by 2 bases and J by 6 bases, 4 bases remained unmatched. CDR1 KGHDR and CDR2 SFDVKD come from the germline V gene. CDR3 loop: CATSDSGLAGINEQFF. The CDR3 nucleotides are TGTGCCACCAGTGATTCCGGACTAGCGGGGATCAATGAGCAGTTCTTC.

The chain has TRBV27 and TRBJ1-1; D not resolved. Trimming took 6 bases from V and 1 from J, leaving 12 bases between them. The CDR3 contains 14 residues. Germline CDR1 and CDR2: MNHEY and SMNVEV (reference sequence). The CDR3 spells CASSRFSENTEAFF. For the CDR3, the DNA is TGTGCCAGCAGCAGATTCTCCGAGAACACTGAAGCTTTCTTT.

As for this clone: This CDR3 is also generated by other DNA sequences in the sample. CDR3 protein: CASSGTLNTEAFF. As DNA, the CDR3 is TGTGCCAGCTCAGGGACTCTGAACACTGAAGCTTTCTTT. This chain uses TRBV2 with TRBJ1-1; weak D call: TRBD1 (5 bases). V was shortened by 8 bases and J by 0 bases, with 10 bases between the two germline ends. CDR3 size: 13 residues. Germline lookup yields CDR1 SNHLY and CDR2 FYNNEI.

The chain carries TRBV2 and TRBJ1-6; 8 nucleotides agree with TRBD1. Germline-derived CDR1 and CDR2 are SNHLY and FYNNEI. V was pared by 6 bases and J by 8 bases, with 12 bases of the junction left unmatched. CDR3 size: 16 residues. CDR3 in amino acids: CASRGPDRATDSPLHF. The CDR3, as DNA: TGTGCCAGCAGAGGGCCGGACAGGGCGACGGATTCACCCCTCCACTTT.

The rearrangement joins TRBV5-4 to TRBJ2-4; D possibly corresponds to TRBD1 (6 bases). This CDR3 comprises 16 residues. Germline values: CDR1 SGHNT, CDR2 YYREEE (reference sequence). Between the trimmed V and J ends, which lost 0 bases and 4 bases, there was a span of 14 bases. The CDR3 coding sequence is TGTGCCAGCAGCTTGGGGGACACCGACTTAAAAAACATTCAGTACTTC. This codes for CASSLGDTDLKNIQYF.

With regard to this clone: The same CDR3 is also encoded by other DNA sequences in this sample. The chain uses TRBV7-9 and TRBJ1-6, with TRBD1 matching 7 bases. Trimming removed 4 bases from V and 7 bases from J; junction bases left unmatched: 7. The length of the CDR3 is 15 residues. CDR1 SEHNR and CDR2 FQNEAQ come from the germline V gene (reference sequence). Here the CDR3 DNA reads TGTGCCAGCAGCTCCCGGACAGGCGGAAATTCACCCCTCCACTTT. Translating it yields CASSSRTGGNSPLHF.

The chain is built from TRBV2 and TRBJ2-7; 9 nucleotides line up with TRBD1. With 10 bases clipped from V and 6 bases from J, the junction kept 7 bases outside the gene matches. The CDR3 loop spans 12 amino acids. CDR1 and CDR2 from the germline V gene are SNHLY and FYNNEI. This CDR3 reads CATKGQGGEQYF. The CDR3 DNA reads as TGTGCCACTAAGGGACAGGGTGGCGAGCAGTACTTC. The full variable domain, its missing parts supplied by reference TRBV2 and TRBJ2-7, is EPEVTQTPSHQVTQMGQEVILRCVPISNHLYFYWYRQILGQKVEFLVSFYNNEISEKSEIFDDQFSVERPDGSNFTLKIRSTKLEDSAMYFCATKGQGGEQYFGPGTRLTVT.

The genes are TRBV2 and TRBJ1-2, with D possibly being TRBD1 (5 bases). Per germline, CDR1 SNHLY and CDR2 FYNNEI. This CDR3 comprises 12 residues. Trimming took 6 bases from V and 1 from J, leaving 6 bases between them. CDR3 sequence: CASSRDNYGYTF. In DNA form, the CDR3 reads TGTGCCAGCAGCAGGGATAACTATGGCTACACCTTC.

The CDR3 bases are TGTGCCATCAGTGCCGAAGGGGCCTTTTATCAGCCCCAGCATTTT. Protein product: CAISAEGAFYQPQHF. The chain links TRBV10-3 to TRBJ1-5, with a tentative D call TRBD1 (5 bases). CDR1 is ENHRY and CDR2 is SYGVKD in the germline V gene. This CDR3 has 15 residues. V was trimmed by 4 bases and J by 5 bases, leaving 15 bases between them.

The genes are TRBV11-1 and TRBJ1-1; 9 nucleotides line up with TRBD1. The CDR3 is 16 amino acids. From germline, CDR1 is SGHAT and CDR2 FQDESV (reference sequence). Trimming at V came to 5 bases and at J to 0 bases, leaving 7 bases not matched to a gene. CDR3 nucleotides: TGTGCCAGCAGCAAGGGACAGGGATCTATGAACACTGAAGCTTTCTTT. Amino acids: CASSKGQGSMNTEAFF.

V and J are TRBV5-1 and TRBJ1-1; 11 positions agree with TRBD1. With V trimmed by 0 bases and J by 5 bases, 6 bases remained unmatched. Per the germline V gene, CDR1 is SGHRS and CDR2 is YFSETQ. This CDR3 region has 16 residues. CDR3 amino acids: CASSLAGQGVGTEAFF. The DNA of the CDR3 is TGCGCCAGCAGCTTGGCGGGACAGGGGGTCGGGACTGAAGCTTTCTTT.

The chain has TRBV5-6 and TRBJ2-7; a weak D match, TRBD1 (6 bases). V dropped 5 bases and J dropped 0 bases, with 15 bases sitting between them. This CDR3 has 15 residues. Germline V lookup: CDR1 SGHDT, CDR2 YYEEEE. CDR3 coding DNA: TGTGCCAGCAGTTGGTGGACAGAAGCCTCCTACGAGCAGTACTTC. This translates into CASSWWTEASYEQYF.

The chain carries TRBV11-3 and TRBJ2-1; D not certain. V was clipped by 4 bases and J by 9 bases, with 10 bases between them. The CDR3 is 12 residues long. Germline CDR1 is SGHNT and CDR2 is YENEEA. The CDR3 is CASSSNPGEQFF. As DNA, the CDR3 is TGTGCCAGCAGCTCCAATCCGGGTGAGCAGTTCTTC.

The chain has TRBV3-1 (or the pseudogene TRBV3-2) and TRBJ2-3; 7 positions agree with TRBD2. J was trimmed by 1 base and V by 1 base; bases with no gene match: 5. Germline-derived CDR1 and CDR2 are LGHDT and YNNKEL (reference sequence). The CDR3 length is 16 residues. CDR3 loop: CASSQASGSGTDTQYF. The CDR3 nucleotides are TGTGCCAGCAGCCAAGCTAGCGGTTCTGGCACAGATACGCAGTATTTT.

V gene TRBV7-9 combines with J gene TRBJ2-1; D uncertain. The length of the CDR3 is 13 residues. CDR1 and CDR2 (germline): SEHNR, FQNEAQ (reference sequence). Trimming removed 3 bases at V and 6 bases at J, with 9 bases between. CDR3 bases: TGTGCCAGCAGCTTGCCCCCGGGCAATGAGCAGTTCTTC. As protein: CASSLPPGNEQFF.

The CDR3 reads CASRNQNTGGAKGYTF. The CDR3 coding sequence is TGTGCCAGTAGGAACCAAAACACAGGGGGCGCAAAGGGCTACACCTTC. V is TRBV19 and J is TRBJ1-2; 9 bases fit TRBD1. Germline V gives CDR1 LNHDA, CDR2 SQIVND (reference sequence). The CDR3 extends over 16 amino acids. V was clipped by 6 bases and J by 8 bases; unmatched bases: 16.

The chain recombines TRBV4-2 with TRBJ1-6; D possibly corresponds to TRBD1 (5 bases). Germline-derived CDR1 and CDR2 are LGHNA and YNFKEQ. The V end lost 1 base, the J end lost 4 bases, and 14 bases lay between the germline ends. This CDR3 is 17 amino acids long. In nucleotides, the CDR3 is TGTGCCAGCAGCCAAGGGGTTCAGGGTAGGTATAATTCACCCCTCCACTTT. It is translated as CASSQGVQGRYNSPLHF.

The chain is built from TRBV28 and TRBJ1-2; D possibly corresponds to TRBD1 (6 bases). This CDR3 is 12 amino acids long. Germline V CDR1 and CDR2: MDHEN, SYDVKM. Deletions cut 5 bases from V and 8 bases from J, with 12 bases between. The CDR3 spells CASSVTGFGYTF. The CDR3 nucleotides are TGTGCCAGCAGTGTAACAGGGTTCGGCTACACCTTC.

Only one count was recorded for this clone. This sequence joins TRBV4-2 and TRBJ2-5, with a possible D match to TRBD1 (6 bases). Looked up from germline, CDR1 is LGHNA and CDR2 is YNFKEQ. This CDR3 contains 17 residues. V shed 0 bases and J shed 5 bases, with 19 bases lying between them. CDR3 sequence reads: CASSQDGVKRGWETQYF. The CDR3 coding sequence is TGTGCCAGCAGCCAAGATGGGGTAAAGAGGGGGTGGGAGACCCAGTACTTC.

The chain has TRBV5-1 and TRBJ1-1; a possible D gene is TRBD1 (5 bases). V lost 6 bases and J 4 bases, leaving 19 bases between the germline ends. CDR1 and CDR2 (germline): SGHRS, YFSETQ. The CDR3 runs to 15 residues. The CDR3 loop is CASTRISGATTEAFF. CDR3 coding DNA: TGCGCCAGCACCCGCATTTCTGGGGCCACCACTGAAGCTTTCTTT.

The V gene is TRBV5-4, the J gene TRBJ2-7, with a weak D call TRBD2 (5 bases). The V gene lost 3 bases and the J gene lost 3 bases, with 10 bases spanning the gap. The germline V gene encodes CDR1 SGHNT and CDR2 YYREEE (reference sequence). The CDR3 totals 13 residues. The CDR3 here is CASSSGGFYEQYF. The CDR3 DNA reads as TGTGCCAGCAGCTCCGGCGGGTTCTACGAGCAGTACTTC.